This T cell receptor (beta chain) is drawn from a study of post-analysis software for immune sequencing data. Unique-molecular-identifier-tagged TCR beta cDNA libraries were used. Roughly 500,000 cDNA molecules were obtained per 1 to 10 million input T cells. From the PCR reads, TCRdb called clonotypes with MiXCR, one entry per CDR3 protein. The profile covers some 370,000 distinct CDR3 sequences, with approximately 33% appearing a single time and roughly 13% taken by the ten largest. This clonotype was seen a handful of times. As yet, its antigen is unknown. The study, taken as a whole, reports: Same-batch samples co-clustered strongly by F measure. In patients, TRBV5-6, TRBV5-1 and TRBV20-1 belonged to roughly five TRBV segments found more frequently than in controls.

V was pared by 6 bases and J by 3 bases, with 12 bases between. The CDR3 has 14 residues. What was sequenced was blood. The receptor was isolated from a girl aged 10 to 17 with multiple sclerosis. The chain employs TRBV12-3 or TRBV12-4 and TRBJ2-1; maybe TRBD2 (6 bases). The CDR3 DNA sequence: TGTGCCAGCAGCTACACTAGCATCTACAATGAGCAGTTCTTC. This codes for CASSYTSIYNEQFF.